This entry is about one TCR beta chain. The data stem from a study of cytomegalovirus exposure and HLA in healthy donors. V lost 4 bases, J lost 4 bases, and 8 bases stayed unmatched. Germline loops: CDR1 GTSNPN, CDR2 SVGIG (reference sequence). The CDR3 contains 15 residues. Use of 60 Vbeta and 13 Jbeta primers characterized the PCR. Measured with immunoSEQ multiplex PCR; TCRdb has only the in-frame clones, and not every one. The sample includes about 80,000 clones, more than 50% seen only once; the top ten take 4.4%. The clonotype originates from a male donor in good health and CMV-seropositive. The V call is TRBV30, the J call TRBJ2-1, with TRBD2 matching over 9 bases. Sample: PBMCs. The chain's CDR3 is CAWTPSAGGYNEQFF. The CDR3 coding sequence is TGTGCCTGGACCCCTTCAGCGGGGGGATACAATGAGCAGTTCTTC.